A selection of T cell receptor beta chains follows, all from one sample in a study of blood T cell repertoires in COVID-19. Libraries were prepared by immunoSEQ multiplex PCR; TCRdb keeps only in-frame clonotypes and omits some of them. The sample includes 140,000 to 150,000 clones, 70% to 90% seen only once; the top ten take roughly 2.5%. The sequenced material came from peripheral blood. All receptors come from a human donor with acute or convalescent COVID-19. The donor label of this sample is uncertain. The CDR3 runs from the conserved cysteine through the conserved F or W. D genes are given only for firm matches. Part of the rows lack a size; the others show once, few, many or a class for expanded clones.

clone size | J gene | V gene | D gene | CDR3 protein
- | TRBJ1-1 | TRBV18 | TRBD1 | CASSPQDRTGWITEAFF
- | TRBJ2-3 | TRBV5-1 | TRBD2 | CASSTGGRRGTDTQYF
- | TRBJ2-1 | TRBV10-1 | TRBD1 | CASSSGPGTGGNNEQFF
- | TRBJ2-5 | TRBV2 | TRBD2 | CASLSGGAFEGQYF
- | TRBJ1-2 | TRBV4-3 | TRBD1 | CASSQDRQGNGGYTF
- | TRBJ2-5 | TRBV6-4 | TRBD1 | CASSRGQGETQYF
- | TRBJ2-2 | TRBV6-2/TRBV6-3 | - | CASSRMRTGELFF
- | TRBJ1-5 | TRBV11-2 | - | CASSVDSSNQPQHF
- | TRBJ2-7 | TRBV30 | - | CAWSSGYEQYF
few | TRBJ2-3 | TRBV20-1 | - | CSARSTDTQYF
- | TRBJ2-1 | TRBV9 | TRBD2 | CASSAGLAGGSYNEQFF
- | TRBJ1-2 | TRBV7-2 | - | CASSQATGSRGYTF
- | TRBJ1-2 | TRBV19 | - | CASTSFLGRSDTHYGYTF
- | TRBJ2-1 | TRBV20-1 | - | CSAAGGHEQFF
- | TRBJ1-5 | TRBV5-1 | TRBD1 | CASSSNRGLQPQHF
- | TRBJ1-4 | TRBV4-2 | - | CASSGQGTVRLFF
- | TRBJ1-4 | TRBV28 | TRBD1 | CASSLNRGRGEKLFF
- | TRBJ2-1 | TRBV7-3 | - | CASSFAGREQFF
- | TRBJ1-2 | TRBV28 | - | CASGPVDYGYTF
- | TRBJ2-3 | TRBV4-1 | - | CASSQDSGGQTSTDTQYF
once | TRBJ1-2 | TRBV5-4 | - | CASSLAVGAGRKANYGYTF
- | TRBJ1-4 | TRBV2 | TRBD1 | CASSWDRATDEKLFF
- | TRBJ1-4 | TRBV18 | - | CASCTGLNEKLFF
- | TRBJ1-5 | TRBV5-5 | TRBD1 | CASSLGDRAYQPQHF
- | TRBJ2-5 | TRBV5-1 | TRBD1 | CASSRKGQGETQYF
- | TRBJ2-3 | TRBV7-2 | TRBD2 | CASSSLSTSGRSNTQYF
- | TRBJ2-3 | TRBV18 | - | CASSPPAATDTQYF
- | TRBJ1-2 | TRBV4-2 | TRBD1 | CASSQDRGDYGYTF
- | TRBJ1-2 | TRBV29-1 | - | CSSLTVYYGYTF
few | TRBJ2-1 | TRBV7-2 | - | CASSLVGGDYNEQFF
- | TRBJ2-1 | TRBV9 | TRBD2 | CASSVGLAGGKNEQFF
- | TRBJ1-5 | TRBV7-2 | - | CASSSDGAGNQPQHF
- | TRBJ1-2 | TRBV10-2 | TRBD1 | CASSESGTASNYGYTF
- | TRBJ1-1 | TRBV12-3/TRBV12-4 | - | CASSPGAKAFF
- | TRBJ2-5 | TRBV6-6 | - | CASSWSQGRQETQYF
- | TRBJ2-1 | TRBV2 | - | CASSVASVYNEQFF
- | TRBJ1-2 | TRBV28 | - | CAVQAGSGYGYTF
- | TRBJ1-2 | TRBV4-2 | - | CASSPIGSGREENGYTF
- | TRBJ1-5 | TRBV6-5 | TRBD1 | CASSPGQESQPQHF
- | TRBJ1-3 | TRBV5-1 | TRBD1 | CASSLGQGNGNTIYF
- | TRBJ1-1 | TRBV7-9 | - | CASSLNSGGRTEAFF
- | TRBJ2-5 | TRBV7-7 | - | CASSLAPASGGTQYF
- | TRBJ1-1 | TRBV3-1/TRBV3-2 | TRBD1 | CASSPGQQNTEAFF
- | TRBJ1-2 | TRBV28 | - | CASSLIGVSYGYTF